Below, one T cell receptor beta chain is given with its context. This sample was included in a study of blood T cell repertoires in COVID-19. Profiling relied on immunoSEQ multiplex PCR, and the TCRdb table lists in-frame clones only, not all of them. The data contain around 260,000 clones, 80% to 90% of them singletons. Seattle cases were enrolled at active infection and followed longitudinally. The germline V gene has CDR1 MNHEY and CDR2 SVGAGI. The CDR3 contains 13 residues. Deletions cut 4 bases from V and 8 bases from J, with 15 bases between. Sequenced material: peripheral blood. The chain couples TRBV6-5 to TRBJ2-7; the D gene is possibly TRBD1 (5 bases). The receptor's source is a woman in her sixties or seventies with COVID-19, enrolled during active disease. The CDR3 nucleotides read TGTGCCAGCAGTTTTGACAGAAGCAGCCAGCAGTACTTC. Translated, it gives CASSFDRSSQQYF.